This T cell receptor beta chain was obtained from a study of cytomegalovirus exposure and HLA in healthy donors. With respect to this clone: Its specificity is not known.

Vbeta (60) and Jbeta (13) primers were used in the PCR. Profiling relied on immunoSEQ multiplex PCR, and the TCRdb table lists in-frame clones only, not all of them. The sample records approximately 170,000 clones, roughly 80% being singletons. Findings and limits, study-wide: The likely explanation for a cluster of highly shared sequence variants was sequencing artifact. Further analysis was carried out later, and it showed several of the most significant clusters appearing linked to common viral pathogens. A missense variant in DCLRE1C was later tied to TCR beta V- and J-gene trimming.

The junction had 9 bases not matched to a gene; V was cut back by 5 bases and J by 1 base. Germline V gene lookup returns CDR1 SGHAT and CDR2 FQDESV (reference sequence). The CDR3 runs to 16 residues. Healthy individuals who donated bone marrow served as the donors. Sequenced sample: PBMCs. The chain carries TRBV11-1 and TRBJ2-3; 7 bases match TRBD2. This sequence was found in a female donor in good health and CMV-seronegative. The CDR3 loop reads CASSNPLADGTDTQYF. In DNA form, the CDR3 reads TGTGCCAGCAGCAATCCCCTAGCGGACGGCACAGATACGCAGTATTTT.